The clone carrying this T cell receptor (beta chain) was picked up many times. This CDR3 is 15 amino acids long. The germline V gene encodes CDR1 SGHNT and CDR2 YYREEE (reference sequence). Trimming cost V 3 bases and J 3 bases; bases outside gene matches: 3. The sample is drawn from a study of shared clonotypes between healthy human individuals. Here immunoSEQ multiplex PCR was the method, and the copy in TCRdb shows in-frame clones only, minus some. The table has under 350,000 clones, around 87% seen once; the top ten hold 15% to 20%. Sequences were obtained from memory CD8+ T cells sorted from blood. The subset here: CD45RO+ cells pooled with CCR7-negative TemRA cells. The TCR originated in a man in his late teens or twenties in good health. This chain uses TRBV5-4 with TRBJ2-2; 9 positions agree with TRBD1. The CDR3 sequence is CASSSQGAYTGELFF. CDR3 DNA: TGTGCCAGCAGCTCACAGGGGGCGTACACCGGGGAGCTGTTTTTT.